Presented here are 9 T cell receptor beta chains from one specimen sequenced in a study of cytomegalovirus exposure and HLA in healthy donors. With 60 Vbeta and 13 Jbeta primers, the PCR was carried out. The table came from immunoSEQ multiplex PCR; TCRdb's copy has only in-frame clones and leaves some out. The table lists 130,000 to 150,000 clones, roughly 75% of them singletons. What was sequenced was PBMCs. These receptors were obtained from a man under 40 in good health and CMV-seronegative.

This clone has a handful of counts. The chain recombines TRBV5-8 with TRBJ2-1, with 9 nucleotides matching TRBD2. Germline trimming cut 3 bases from V and 1 base from J; bases unmatched to any gene: 8. The CDR3 spans 17 residues. Germline V lookup: CDR1 SGHTS, CDR2 YDEGEE. The CDR3 DNA reads as TGTGCCAGCAGCTATCCCGGGACTAGCCGGTCCTACAATGAGCAGTTCTTC. This codes for CASSYPGTSRSYNEQFF.

This chain joins TRBV10-2 and TRBJ2-2; D remains unclear. Trimming stripped 7 bases from V and 2 bases from J, with 2 bases between. The CDR3 loop spans 11 amino acids. Germline V lookup: CDR1 WSHSY, CDR2 SAAADI. CDR3 nucleotide sequence: TGCGCCAGCACAAACACCGGGGAGCTGTTTTTT. Protein sequence: CASTNTGELFF.

The V call is TRBV7-9, the J call TRBJ2-1, with TRBD2 matching over 9 bases. Trimming at V came to 5 bases and at J to 3 bases, leaving 8 bases not matched to a gene. The CDR3 sequence is 16 residues long. Germline V gene lookup returns CDR1 SEHNR and CDR2 FQNEAQ (reference sequence). The CDR3 DNA reads as TGTGCCAGCAGCAGAATAGCGGGAGAACTCTACAATGAGCAGTTCTTC. Residues: CASSRIAGELYNEQFF.

This chain links TRBV9 with TRBJ1-2, with D unclear. In germline, CDR1 is SGDLS, CDR2 YYNGEE. The CDR3 runs to 14 residues. V lost 0 bases and J lost 5, with 11 bases in between. Written as DNA, the CDR3 is TGTGCCAGCAGCGTAGACTATCACACGTATGGCTACACCTTC. Amino acids: CASSVDYHTYGYTF.

The chain links TRBV6-1 to TRBJ1-5; D is undetermined. Germline CDR1 MNHNS, CDR2 SASEGT. The CDR3 totals 15 residues. V was trimmed by 2 bases and J by 4 bases, leaving 12 bases between them. CDR3 residues: CASSETRKANQPQHF. In nucleotides, the CDR3 is TGTGCCAGCAGTGAAACCAGGAAAGCTAATCAGCCCCAGCATTTT.

The chain recombines TRBV28 with TRBJ1-2; 8 nucleotides agree with TRBD1. Germline assignment: CDR1 MDHEN and CDR2 SYDVKM. The CDR3 runs 13 residues. The J segment lost 3 bases and the V segment lost 6 bases, leaving 3 bases of the junction unmatched. CDR3 loop: CASSRGQDYGYTF. DNA of the CDR3: TGTGCCAGCAGCCGGGGACAGGACTATGGCTACACCTTC.

The chain carries TRBV5-1 and TRBJ2-1; 7 bases are a match to TRBD1. The CDR3 spans 14 residues. Germline CDR1 is SGHRS and CDR2 is YFSETQ. The J segment lost 13 bases and the V segment lost 0 bases, leaving 10 bases of the junction unmatched. CDR3 protein: CASSLAGTAPIQFF. CDR3 sequence (DNA): TGCGCCAGCAGCTTGGCCGGGACAGCGCCTATTCAGTTCTTC.

V is TRBV6-4 and J is TRBJ1-2; 7 nucleotides match TRBD1. V was pared by 4 bases and J by 8 bases, with 7 bases of the junction left unmatched. CDR1 MRHNA and CDR2 SNTAGT come from the germline V gene. This CDR3 is built from 13 residues. The CDR3 coding sequence is TGTGCCAGCAGTGGACAGGGTGTATTCGGCTACACCTTC. As protein: CASSGQGVFGYTF.

In its sample, this clone was seen once. The chain uses TRBV2 and TRBJ2-1; 10 nucleotides align to TRBD1. J lost 8 bases, V lost 6 bases, and 7 bases had no gene match. CDR1 and CDR2 from the germline V gene are SNHLY and FYNNEI. This CDR3 contains 14 residues. CDR3 sequence reads: CASSKETGGYEQFF. For the CDR3, the DNA is TGTGCCAGCAGCAAAGAGACAGGGGGCTATGAGCAGTTCTTC.